The 17 T cell receptor beta chains below were found in one sample sequenced in a study of cytomegalovirus exposure and HLA in healthy donors. Primers for the PCR totalled 60 Vbeta and 13 Jbeta. Clones were sequenced by immunoSEQ multiplex PCR, and TCRdb holds only the in-frame ones, with some missing. The sample records approximately 70,000 clones, 74% being singletons. The specimen sequenced was PBMCs. These receptors were collected from a woman between 25 and 40 years old in good health and CMV-seropositive.

The chain is built from TRBV7-9 and TRBJ1-2, with a tentative D call TRBD1 (5 bases). CDR3 length: 14 residues. The germline gives CDR1 SEHNR, CDR2 FQNEAQ (reference sequence). The germline V and J ends were trimmed by 3 bases and 2 bases, with 10 bases remaining between them. CDR3 DNA: TGTGCCAGCAGCTTGCAGGGTGGGAACTATGGCTACACCTTC. It yields the protein CASSLQGGNYGYTF.

This rearrangement joins TRBV2 to TRBJ2-7; maybe TRBD1 (6 bases). There are 12 residues in the CDR3. Germline assignment: CDR1 SNHLY and CDR2 FYNNEI. Between the trimmed V and J ends, which lost 5 bases and 6 bases, there was a span of 11 bases. The CDR3 protein is CASSLSRGEQYF. The CDR3 DNA is TGTGCCAGCAGTTTGTCCAGGGGCGAGCAGTACTTC.

This CDR3 reads CASSLGTGKAFF. CDR3 bases: TGTGCCAGCAGTTTGGGGACAGGCAAAGCTTTCTTT. This sequence joins TRBV28 and TRBJ1-1, with 8 bases fitting TRBD1. The CDR3 extends over 12 amino acids. Germline V gene sequence: CDR1 MDHEN, CDR2 SYDVKM. V gave up 3 bases and J gave up 9 bases; unmatched junction bases: 3.

The chain carries TRBV29-1 and TRBJ2-2; D possibly corresponds to TRBD2 (6 bases). Germline lookup yields CDR1 SQVTM and CDR2 ANQGSEA. Trimming took 4 bases from V and 2 from J, leaving 17 bases between them. CDR3 length: 16 residues. The CDR3 sequence: CSVGRGRLENTGELFF. CDR3 coding DNA: TGCAGCGTTGGTCGTGGGAGGCTGGAAAACACCGGGGAGCTGTTTTTT.

The chain is built from TRBV6-1 and TRBJ1-1; D possibly corresponds to TRBD1 (5 bases). V lost 6 bases and J lost 4, with 12 bases in between. The CDR3 is 13 residues long. Germline assignment: CDR1 MNHNS and CDR2 SASEGT. CDR3 DNA sequence: TGTGCCAGCAGCTCCCCAGGGTTCACTGAAGCTTTCTTT. This gives the protein CASSSPGFTEAFF.

This clone was recorded once. CDR3 sequence: CSVVWGGGYTEAFF. In DNA form, the CDR3 reads TGCAGCGTTGTCTGGGGGGGAGGGTACACTGAAGCTTTCTTT. The rearrangement joins TRBV29-1 to TRBJ1-1, with a weak D call TRBD1 (5 bases). The germline V and J ends were trimmed by 4 bases and 3 bases, with 15 bases remaining between them. Looked up from germline, CDR1 is SQVTM and CDR2 is ANQGSEA. The CDR3 extends over 14 amino acids.

The chain uses TRBV10-2 and TRBJ1-1; D ambiguous. Germline CDR1 WSHSY, CDR2 SAAADI. V lost 10 bases and J lost 1, with 13 bases in between. The CDR3 spans 13 residues. The CDR3: CATQYSGNTEAFF. The CDR3 DNA sequence: TGCGCCACCCAGTACTCAGGGAACACTGAAGCTTTCTTT.

This clone was seen just once. The chain combines TRBV30 with TRBJ2-7; possible D gene TRBD1, 6 bases. Trimming took off 3 bases at V and 2 bases at J, with 11 bases between the two ends. Germline V gene data show CDR1 as GTSNPN and CDR2 as SVGIG (reference sequence). There are 13 residues in the CDR3. The CDR3 bases are TGTGCCTGGAGGAAGGGGGAAGCCTACGAGCAGTACTTC. This sequence encodes CAWRKGEAYEQYF.

CDR3 DNA sequence: TGTGCCTGGAGTCGAGGCAGGGCGACTCTCGGCTACACCTTC. Translation: CAWSRGRATLGYTF. J is TRBJ1-2 and V is TRBV30; D is possibly TRBD1 (5 bases). CDR1 is GTSNPN and CDR2 is SVGIG in the germline V gene (reference sequence). The CDR3 is made up of 14 amino acids. Trimming removed 2 bases from V and 8 bases from J, with 18 bases in between. Using reference TRBV30 and TRBJ1-2 for the parts outside the CDR3, the full variable domain is SQTIHQWPATLVQPVGSPLSLECTVEGTSNPNLYWYRQAAGRGLQLLFYSVGIGQISSEVPQNLSASRPQDRQFILSSKKLLLSDSGFYLCAWSRGRATLGYTFGSGTRLTVV.

The chain is built from TRBV7-6 and TRBJ1-1; TRBD1 agrees at 10 bases. In germline, CDR1 is SGHVS, CDR2 FNYEAQ. V was pared by 2 bases and J by 1 base, with 7 bases of the junction left unmatched. CDR3 size: 17 residues. In DNA form, the CDR3 reads TGTGCCAGCAGCTTATCGTTAGGGACAGGGGAGAACACTGAAGCTTTCTTT. Its protein product is CASSLSLGTGENTEAFF.

The chain couples TRBV9 to TRBJ2-1, with 9 bases identical to TRBD1. Unmatched junction bases numbered 7, after V lost 0 bases and J lost 9 bases. Germline CDR1 SGDLS, CDR2 YYNGEE. The CDR3 is made up of 15 amino acids. This chain's CDR3 is CASSVGPWTGVEQFF. CDR3 DNA: TGTGCCAGCAGCGTAGGCCCGTGGACAGGGGTTGAGCAGTTCTTC. Full variable domain (missing parts from reference TRBV9 and TRBJ2-1): DSGVTQTPKHLITATGQRVTLRCSPRSGDLSVYWYQQSLDQGLQFLIQYYNGEERAKGNILERFSAQQFPDLHSELNLSSLELGDSALYFCASSVGPWTGVEQFFGPGTRLTVL.

The chain has TRBV29-1 and TRBJ2-3; 8 nucleotides match TRBD2. The length of the CDR3 is 11 residues. V was clipped by 5 bases and J by 6 bases; unmatched bases: 1. The germline gives CDR1 SQVTM, CDR2 ANQGSEA. The CDR3 coding sequence is TGCAGCGTTAGCGGGAGTGATACGCAGTATTTT. Its protein is CSVSGSDTQYF.

The chain couples TRBV6-5 to TRBJ2-7, with a possible D match to TRBD1 (6 bases). This CDR3 comprises 12 residues. From germline, CDR1 is MNHEY and CDR2 SVGAGI. Trimming stripped 11 bases from V and 5 bases from J, with 16 bases between. The CDR3 region is CAFKGVGDEQYF. CDR3 bases: TGTGCCTTCAAGGGGGTAGGCGACGAGCAGTACTTC.

This clone showed up just a few times. The chain has TRBV29-1 and TRBJ1-1; TRBD1 is a possible D gene (5 bases). There are 13 residues in the CDR3. Trimming removed 4 bases at V and 9 bases at J, with 18 bases between. The germline V gene has CDR1 SQVTM and CDR2 ANQGSEA. CDR3 sequence: CSVVSGGGGQAFF. CDR3 DNA sequence: TGCAGCGTTGTCAGCGGGGGGGGTGGGCAAGCTTTCTTT.

The chain carries TRBV7-2 and TRBJ2-7; a weak D match, TRBD1 (6 bases). Trimming removed 2 bases from V and 0 bases from J, with 14 bases in between. This CDR3 has 16 amino acids. Germline CDR1 reads SGHTA; CDR2 reads FQGNSA. CDR3 amino acids: CASSLQGTDSSYEQYF. In DNA, the CDR3 is TGTGCCAGCAGCTTACAGGGGACGGATTCCTCCTACGAGCAGTACTTC.

This clone was picked up a small number of times. The chain has TRBV30 and TRBJ1-5; D possibly corresponds to TRBD1 (6 bases). Trimming took off 2 bases at V and 3 bases at J, with 14 bases between the two ends. This CDR3 has 15 amino acids. The germline CDR1 and CDR2 sequences are GTSNPN and SVGIG (reference sequence). The CDR3: CAWSKGGLPNQPQHF. For the CDR3, the DNA is TGTGCCTGGAGTAAGGGGGGGCTTCCCAATCAGCCCCAGCATTTT.

This sequence joins TRBV6-1 and TRBJ1-2, with D possibly being TRBD1 (6 bases). V was shortened by 4 bases and J by 6 bases, with 18 bases between the two germline ends. Germline V lookup: CDR1 MNHNS, CDR2 SASEGT. This CDR3 has 15 amino acids. The DNA of the CDR3 is TGTGCCAGCAGTGCCACTGGGGGCATTGGGGATGGCTACACCTTC. Translating gives CASSATGGIGDGYTF.